This record concerns one TCR beta chain sequence. What it binds is unknown. This entry is derived from a study of cytomegalovirus exposure and HLA in healthy donors. Study-level findings and limits: Earlier analysis looked at TCR beta V segments, and most were productive about 87% or about 30% of the time. Accurate prediction of HLA-A and HLA-B alleles (for most subjects) was reportedly achieved from TCR beta sequences. When a later analysis compared HLA-associated TCR beta chains with equally common others, the HLA-associated chains turned out to be more clonally expanded and to have lower generation probabilities. For TCR beta chains, V- and J-gene trimming was later linked to a missense DCLRE1C variant.

CDR3 size: 13 residues. Trimming pared 0 bases from V and 11 bases from J, leaving 13 bases between. Germline CDR1 is LGHNA and CDR2 is YSLEER. It was with 60 Vbeta and 13 Jbeta primers that the PCR ran. Repertoires were generated with immunoSEQ multiplex PCR, while TCRdb's copy carries only in-frame clones and drops some. The repertoire consists of 140,000 or so clones, with over 75% occurring once and the leading ten covering roughly 0.5%. The chain uses TRBV4-3 and TRBJ1-1; D may be TRBD1 (5 bases). The clonotype was recovered from a woman aged 40 to 55 in good health and CMV-seronegative. Sequenced: PBMCs. Here the CDR3 reads CASSQDKGGVAFF. The CDR3 DNA reads TGCGCCAGCAGCCAAGATAAGGGAGGGGTGGCTTTCTTT.